This passage covers 16 T cell receptor beta chains from one sample sequenced in a study of cytomegalovirus exposure and HLA in healthy donors. The table came from immunoSEQ multiplex PCR; TCRdb's copy has only in-frame clones and leaves some out. The sample includes a few hundred thousand clones, 80% to 95% of them seen just once. The specimen was PBMCs. These TCRs come from a woman aged 25 to 39 in good health and CMV-seronegative.

The V call is TRBV10-2, the J call TRBJ2-7; no reliable D call. V was pared by 8 bases and J by 0 bases, with 5 bases between. CDR1 and CDR2 (germline): WSHSY, SAAADI. This CDR3 is 11 amino acids long. Written as DNA, the CDR3 is TGCGCCAGCGCAGACTCCTACGAGCAGTACTTC. Protein product: CASADSYEQYF.

Comments on this clone: Other DNA sequences in the same sample also yield this CDR3. V and J are TRBV27 and TRBJ2-7; no definite D call. Germline assignment: CDR1 MNHEY and CDR2 SMNVEV (reference sequence). The CDR3 runs to 13 residues. The V end was cut by 0 bases, the J end by 4 bases, with 7 bases between. The CDR3 is CASSLSSPYEQYF. In DNA, the CDR3 is TGTGCCAGCAGTTTATCCTCCCCATACGAGCAGTACTTC.

This clone appeared once. The CDR3 DNA reads as TGTGCCAGCAGTGGTAAAATCGGGGAAAAACTGTTTTTT. Amino acid sequence: CASSGKIGEKLFF. J is TRBJ1-4 and V is TRBV6-5; D is uncertain. The V and J ends lost 5 bases and 8 bases respectively, with 12 bases between them. CDR3 length: 13 amino acids. CDR1 is MNHEY, CDR2 SVGAGI, per germline.

V gene TRBV28 combines with J gene TRBJ1-5, with 9 bases identical to TRBD1. CDR3 length: 15 amino acids. CDR1 MDHEN and CDR2 SYDVKM come from the germline V gene. The J segment lost 11 bases and the V segment lost 4 bases, leaving 12 bases of the junction unmatched. CDR3 protein: CASSSGTGPLLSQHF. Here the CDR3 DNA reads TGTGCCAGCAGTTCCGGGACAGGGCCTCTTTTGTCCCAGCATTTT.

V and J are TRBV14 and TRBJ2-1, with a tentative D call TRBD2 (6 bases). The V gene lost 1 base and the J gene lost 4 bases, with 8 bases spanning the gap. The CDR3 runs to 14 residues. CDR1 and CDR2 (germline): SGHDN, FVKESK. CDR3 sequence (DNA): TGTGCCAGCAGCCAAGTGGGACTTTACAATGAGCAGTTCTTC. It yields the protein CASSQVGLYNEQFF.

The J gene is TRBJ1-1, the V gene TRBV6-5; D possibly corresponds to TRBD1 (6 bases). The CDR3 has 13 residues. The germline gives CDR1 MNHEY, CDR2 SVGAGI. V lost 4 bases to trimming and J lost 4 bases, with 10 bases between them. As DNA, the CDR3 is TGTGCCAGCAGTTCAGGGGCTGGCACTGAAGCTTTCTTT. This gives the protein CASSSGAGTEAFF.

The J gene is TRBJ1-2, the V gene TRBV28; D gene ambiguous. The CDR3 is made up of 12 amino acids. Germline CDR1 MDHEN, CDR2 SYDVKM. V dropped 8 bases and J dropped 4 bases, with 11 bases sitting between them. CDR3 DNA: TGTGCCAGCCTTGGTAGAATCTATGGCTACACCTTC. Translation: CASLGRIYGYTF.

This clone came up a few times. The chain carries TRBV27 and TRBJ2-7; 8 bases align to TRBD2. Per the germline V gene, CDR1 is MNHEY and CDR2 is SMNVEV (reference sequence). The V segment lost 4 bases and the J segment 4 bases; nucleotides outside the gene matches: 6. The CDR3 sequence is 14 residues long. This chain's CDR3 is CASSSSGSEYEQYF. The DNA of the CDR3 is TGTGCCAGCAGTTCCAGCGGGAGCGAGTACGAGCAGTACTTC.

The J gene is TRBJ2-1, the V gene TRBV4-2, with D perhaps matching TRBD2 (6 bases). Trimming took off 4 bases at V and 4 bases at J, with 17 bases between the two ends. Germline V gene data show CDR1 as LGHNA and CDR2 as YNFKEQ. The CDR3 totals 16 residues. This chain's CDR3 is CASSRSVSGHYNEQFF. The CDR3 nucleotides read TGTGCCAGCAGCCGGTCTGTTAGCGGCCATTACAATGAGCAGTTCTTC.

The V call is TRBV10-3, the J call TRBJ2-7, with D unresolved. V dropped 10 bases and J dropped 6 bases, with 13 bases sitting between them. The CDR3 is 11 residues long. Germline CDR1 reads ENHRY; CDR2 reads SYGVKD. CDR3 DNA: TGTGCCACCGGCCCCAACGTCGAGCAGTACTTC. This encodes CATGPNVEQYF.

The CDR3: CASSLGANTEAFF. CDR3 coding DNA: TGTGCCAGCAGCTTAGGGGCGAACACTGAAGCTTTCTTT. V is TRBV11-2 and J is TRBJ1-1, with D hard to call. This CDR3 is built from 13 residues. Germline V CDR1 and CDR2: SGHAT, FQNNGV. The V gene lost 1 base and the J gene lost 1 base, with 4 bases spanning the gap.

This clone has a single count. This chain links TRBV7-7 with TRBJ2-5; TRBD2 is a possible D gene (6 bases). The CDR3 sequence is 16 residues long. Trimming removed 0 bases at V and 5 bases at J, with 16 bases between. Per germline, CDR1 SSHAT and CDR2 FNYEAQ (reference sequence). The CDR3 spells CASSLALGSGGETQYF. In nucleotides, the CDR3 is TGTGCCAGCAGCTTAGCCCTGGGGTCAGGAGGGGAGACCCAGTACTTC.

This CDR3 reads CASSLGGTVMNTEAFF. CDR3 DNA: TGCGCCAGCAGCTTGGGGGGGACAGTCATGAACACTGAAGCTTTCTTT. This chain uses TRBV5-1 with TRBJ1-1; 7 bases line up with TRBD1. Germline CDR1 and CDR2: SGHRS and YFSETQ. There are 16 residues in the CDR3. V dropped 0 bases and J dropped 0; count of bases not matched to a gene: 5.

The rearrangement joins TRBV27 to TRBJ2-4; 7 bases line up with TRBD1. V was clipped by 4 bases and J by 4 bases; unmatched bases: 10. Germline V gene lookup returns CDR1 MNHEY and CDR2 SMNVEV (reference sequence). The CDR3 loop spans 16 amino acids. The CDR3 reads CASSSPTRDRKNIQYF. Written as DNA, the CDR3 is TGTGCCAGCAGTTCCCCAACCCGGGACAGAAAAAACATTCAGTACTTC.

The chain employs TRBV4-3 and TRBJ2-7; 8 nucleotides agree with TRBD1. The CDR3 consists of 15 residues. CDR1 and CDR2 (germline): LGHNA, YSLEER. Germline trimming cut 5 bases from V and 1 base from J; bases unmatched to any gene: 7. The CDR3 DNA reads TGCGCCAGCAGCAGGCGACAGGGGCCTTCCTACGAGCAGTACTTC. As protein: CASSRRQGPSYEQYF.

This clone appeared once. The chain has TRBV6-5 and TRBJ2-5, with 11 bases aligning to TRBD2. Germline V gene data show CDR1 as MNHEY and CDR2 as SVGAGI. V lost 7 bases, J lost 5 bases, and 9 bases stayed unmatched. This CDR3 has 15 amino acids. The CDR3 protein is CASIGLAGLGETQYF. Written as DNA, the CDR3 is TGTGCCAGCATTGGACTAGCGGGTTTAGGGGAGACCCAGTACTTC.